This T cell receptor beta chain was sequenced for a study of cytomegalovirus exposure and HLA in healthy donors. Broader study findings: Being productive about 90% or about 30% of the time was typical of most TCR beta V segments in an earlier analysis.

The CDR3 is made up of 15 amino acids. The V gene's germline CDR1 is SGHDT and CDR2 YYEEEE. With 3 bases removed from V and 4 bases from J, the gap between germline ends came to 16 bases. The PCR had 60 Vbeta and 13 Jbeta primers. Sequencing used immunoSEQ multiplex PCR; TCRdb keeps in-frame clones, though not all of them. The sample contains 120,000 to 150,000 clones, over 60% of which appear only once. Of note for this clone: Antigen: not known.

Sequencing was carried out using PBMCs. This sequence joins TRBV5-6 and TRBJ1-1; D may be TRBD1 (5 bases). The sequence was collected from a man between 40 and 49 years old in good health and CMV-seropositive. The CDR3, as DNA: TGTGCCAGCAGCTCCGCGGGGCGCGAGGGCACTGAAGCTTTCTTT. This sequence encodes CASSSAGREGTEAFF.